This passage covers 6 T cell receptor beta chains from one sample sequenced in a study of shared clonotypes between healthy human individuals. Sequencing used immunoSEQ multiplex PCR; TCRdb keeps in-frame clones, though not all of them. The data contain about 480,000 clones, less than 85% of them singletons. The specimen sequenced was PBMCs. The receptors were sampled from a middle-aged woman in good health. Some clones in this sample may be carry-over from other donors' samples.

This chain joins TRBV14 and TRBJ1-1; unclear D gene. The CDR3 extends over 12 amino acids. The germline gives CDR1 SGHDN, CDR2 FVKESK. V was trimmed by 1 base and J by 7 bases, leaving 7 bases between them. In DNA form, the CDR3 reads TGTGCCAGCAGCCAAGGACGCAGTGAAGCTTTCTTT. Protein: CASSQGRSEAFF.

The chain uses TRBV5-6 and TRBJ1-6, with D uncertain. This CDR3 has 15 residues. Germline V lookup: CDR1 SGHDT, CDR2 YYEEEE. V was cut by 4 bases and J by 4 bases, with 12 bases left in between. For the CDR3, the DNA is TGTGCCAGCAGCCCCGGGCCGCGATATAATTCACCCCTCCACTTT. This gives the protein CASSPGPRYNSPLHF.

The chain employs TRBV18 and TRBJ2-5; D is perhaps TRBD1 or TRBD2 (5 bases each). Germline V CDR1 and CDR2: KGHSH, LQKENI. The ends were cut back, 8 bases at V and 0 bases at J, with 10 bases in the middle. The CDR3 runs 13 residues. In DNA form, the CDR3 reads TGTGCCAGCCTAGGGACGGACCAAGAGACCCAGTACTTC. Protein: CASLGTDQETQYF.

Comments on this clone: Other DNA sequences in the same sample also yield this CDR3. The rearrangement links TRBV7-9 to TRBJ2-3; tentative D call: TRBD2 (6 bases). V dropped 1 base and J dropped 4 bases, with 6 bases sitting between them. Germline lookup yields CDR1 SEHNR and CDR2 FQNEAQ (reference sequence). The CDR3 loop spans 13 amino acids. As DNA, the CDR3 is TGTGCCAGCAGCTTAGGGGGGGCAGATACGCAGTATTTT. Amino acids: CASSLGGADTQYF.

This chain joins TRBV6-5 and TRBJ1-3; D not resolved. With 0 bases removed from V and 4 bases from J, the gap between germline ends came to 13 bases. This CDR3 is 16 amino acids long. Germline V CDR1 and CDR2: MNHEY, SVGAGI. The CDR3 region is CASSYSGPAGGNTIYF. CDR3 nucleotides: TGTGCCAGCAGTTACTCTGGGCCGGCGGGGGGAAACACCATATATTTT.

This clone has a single count. The chain uses TRBV5-1 and TRBJ2-1; TRBD2 agrees at 14 bases. The junction had 6 bases not matched to a gene; V was cut back by 4 bases and J by 9 bases. The germline V gene encodes CDR1 SGHRS and CDR2 YFSETQ. The CDR3 covers 15 residues. CDR3 DNA: TGCGCCAGCAGCCTGACTAGCGGGAGGGCCGCTGAGCAGTTCTTC. This translates into CASSLTSGRAAEQFF.